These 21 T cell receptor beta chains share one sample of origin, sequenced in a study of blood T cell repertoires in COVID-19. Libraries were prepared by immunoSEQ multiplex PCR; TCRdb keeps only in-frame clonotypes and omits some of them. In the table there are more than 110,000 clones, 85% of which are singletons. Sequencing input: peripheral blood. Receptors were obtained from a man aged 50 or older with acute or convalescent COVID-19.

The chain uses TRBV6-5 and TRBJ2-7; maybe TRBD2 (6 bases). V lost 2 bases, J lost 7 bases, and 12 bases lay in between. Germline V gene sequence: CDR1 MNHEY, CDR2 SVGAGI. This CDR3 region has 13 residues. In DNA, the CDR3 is TGTGCCAGCAGTTACGGGACTGCTAAGGAGCAGTACTTC. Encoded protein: CASSYGTAKEQYF.

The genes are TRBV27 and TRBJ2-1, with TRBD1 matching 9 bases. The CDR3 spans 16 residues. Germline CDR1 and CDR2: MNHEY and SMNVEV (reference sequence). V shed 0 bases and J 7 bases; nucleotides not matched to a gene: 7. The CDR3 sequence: CASSLSRQGGGNEQFF. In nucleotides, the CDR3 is TGTGCCAGCAGTTTATCTCGACAGGGGGGAGGAAATGAGCAGTTCTTC.

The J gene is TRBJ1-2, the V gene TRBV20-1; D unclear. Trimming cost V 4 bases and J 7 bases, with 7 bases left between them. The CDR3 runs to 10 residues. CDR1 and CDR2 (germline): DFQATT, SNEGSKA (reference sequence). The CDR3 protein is CSATSLGYTF. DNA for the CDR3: TGCAGTGCTACTTCCCTTGGCTACACCTTC.

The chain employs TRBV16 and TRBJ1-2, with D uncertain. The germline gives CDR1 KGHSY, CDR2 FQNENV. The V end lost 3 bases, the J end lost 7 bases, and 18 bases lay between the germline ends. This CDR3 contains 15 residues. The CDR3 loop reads CASSHPGSHTAGYTF. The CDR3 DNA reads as TGTGCCAGCAGCCACCCGGGATCACACACCGCTGGCTACACCTTC.

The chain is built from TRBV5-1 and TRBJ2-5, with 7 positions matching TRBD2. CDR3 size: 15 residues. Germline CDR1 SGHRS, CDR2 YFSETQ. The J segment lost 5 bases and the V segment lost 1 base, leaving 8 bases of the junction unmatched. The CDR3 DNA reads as TGCGCCAGCAGCTTGTTGGGGGGGATGGAGGAGACCCAGTACTTC. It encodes CASSLLGGMEETQYF.

The CDR3, as DNA: TGTGCCAGCAGGCAGGACAGGGGGCCCTACGAGCAGTACTTC. Translating it yields CASRQDRGPYEQYF. The chain has TRBV6-1 and TRBJ2-7; 11 nucleotides agree with TRBD1. J lost 2 bases, V lost 6 bases, and 3 bases had no gene match. Germline-derived CDR1 and CDR2 are MNHNS and SASEGT. The CDR3 is made up of 14 amino acids.

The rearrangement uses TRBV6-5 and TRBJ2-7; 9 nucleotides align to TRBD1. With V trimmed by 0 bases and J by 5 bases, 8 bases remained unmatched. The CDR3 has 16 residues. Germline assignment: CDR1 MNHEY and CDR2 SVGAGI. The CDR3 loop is CASSYSANRGLNEQYF. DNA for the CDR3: TGTGCCAGCAGTTACTCTGCGAACAGGGGGCTCAACGAGCAGTACTTC.

CDR3 amino acids: CASSHRDRVGNTETQYF. The CDR3 DNA is TGTGCCAGCAGCCATCGCGACAGGGTTGGTAATACAGAGACCCAGTACTTC. This chain joins TRBV14 and TRBJ2-5; TRBD1 aligns across 7 bases. Per the germline V gene, CDR1 is SGHDN and CDR2 is FVKESK. V trimming: 3 bases; J trimming: 4 bases; junction bases outside the gene matches: 14. This CDR3 spans 17 amino acids. The variable domain in full, completed from reference TRBV14 and TRBJ2-5, reads EAGVTQFPSHSVIEKGQTVTLRCDPISGHDNLYWYRRVMGKEIKFLLHFVKESKQDESGMPNNRFLAERTGGTYSTLKVQPAELEDSGVYFCASSHRDRVGNTETQYFGPGTRLLVL.

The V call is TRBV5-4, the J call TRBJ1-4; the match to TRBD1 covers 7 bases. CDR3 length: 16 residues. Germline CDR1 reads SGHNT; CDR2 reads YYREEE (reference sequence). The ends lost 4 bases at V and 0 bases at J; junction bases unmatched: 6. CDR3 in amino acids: CASSPGGTATNEKLFF. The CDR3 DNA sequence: TGTGCCAGCAGCCCGGGAGGGACAGCAACTAATGAAAAACTGTTTTTT.

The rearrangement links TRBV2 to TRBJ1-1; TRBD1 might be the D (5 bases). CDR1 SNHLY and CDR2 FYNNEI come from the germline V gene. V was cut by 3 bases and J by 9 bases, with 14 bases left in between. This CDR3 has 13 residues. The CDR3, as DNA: TGTGCCAGCAGTGACAATACAGGCTATAAAGCTTTCTTT. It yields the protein CASSDNTGYKAFF.

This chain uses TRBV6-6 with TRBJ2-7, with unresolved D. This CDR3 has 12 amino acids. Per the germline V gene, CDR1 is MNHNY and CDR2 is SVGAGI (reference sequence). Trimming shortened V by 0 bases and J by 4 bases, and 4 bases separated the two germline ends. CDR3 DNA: TGTGCCAGCAGTTACTCGGCATACGAGCAGTACTTC. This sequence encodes CASSYSAYEQYF.

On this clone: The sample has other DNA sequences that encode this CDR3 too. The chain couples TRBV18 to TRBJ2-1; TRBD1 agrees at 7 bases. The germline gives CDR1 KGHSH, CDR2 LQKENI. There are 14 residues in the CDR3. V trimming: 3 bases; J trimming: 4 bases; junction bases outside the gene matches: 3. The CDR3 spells CASSPRQGYNEQFF. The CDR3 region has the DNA TGTGCCAGCTCACCCAGACAGGGATACAATGAGCAGTTCTTC.

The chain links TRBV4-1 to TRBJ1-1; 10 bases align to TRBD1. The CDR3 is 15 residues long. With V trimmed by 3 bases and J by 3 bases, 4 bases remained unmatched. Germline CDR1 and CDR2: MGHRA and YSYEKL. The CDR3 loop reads CASSQAGQGYTEAFF. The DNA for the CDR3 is TGCGCCAGCAGCCAGGCGGGACAGGGGTACACTGAAGCTTTCTTT.

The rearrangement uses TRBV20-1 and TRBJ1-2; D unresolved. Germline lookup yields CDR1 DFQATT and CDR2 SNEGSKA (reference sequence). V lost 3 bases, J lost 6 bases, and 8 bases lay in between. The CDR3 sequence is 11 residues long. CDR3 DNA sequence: TGCAGTGCTAGTTCGGGGAATGGCTACACCTTC. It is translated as CSASSGNGYTF.

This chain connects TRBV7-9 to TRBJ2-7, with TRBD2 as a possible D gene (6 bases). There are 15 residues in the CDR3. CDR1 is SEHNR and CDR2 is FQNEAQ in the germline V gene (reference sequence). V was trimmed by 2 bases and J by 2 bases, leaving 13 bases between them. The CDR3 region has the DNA TGTGCCAGCAGCTTAATGGGGGGACGAACCTACGAGCAGTACTTC. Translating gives CASSLMGGRTYEQYF.

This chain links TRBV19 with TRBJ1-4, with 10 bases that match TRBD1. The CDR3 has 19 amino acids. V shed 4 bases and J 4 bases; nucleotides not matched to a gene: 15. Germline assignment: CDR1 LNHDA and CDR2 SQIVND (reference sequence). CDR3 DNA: TGTGCCAGTAGTACCGGACAGGGGGGACCCCGCGTGGGTAATGAAAAACTGTTTTTT. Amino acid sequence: CASSTGQGGPRVGNEKLFF.

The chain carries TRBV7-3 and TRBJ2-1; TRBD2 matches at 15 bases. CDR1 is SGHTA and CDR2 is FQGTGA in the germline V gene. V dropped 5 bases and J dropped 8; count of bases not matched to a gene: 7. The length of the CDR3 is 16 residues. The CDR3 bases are TGTGCCAGCAGCCCGGGACTAGCGGGAGGTTTAGATGAGCAGTTCTTC. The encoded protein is CASSPGLAGGLDEQFF.

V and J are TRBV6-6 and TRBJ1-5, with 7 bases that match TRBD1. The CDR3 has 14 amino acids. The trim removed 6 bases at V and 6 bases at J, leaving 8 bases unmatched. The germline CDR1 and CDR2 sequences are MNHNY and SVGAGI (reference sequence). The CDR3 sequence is CASRRRGQGQPQHF. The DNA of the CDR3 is TGTGCCAGCAGGAGAAGGGGGCAAGGTCAGCCCCAGCATTTT.

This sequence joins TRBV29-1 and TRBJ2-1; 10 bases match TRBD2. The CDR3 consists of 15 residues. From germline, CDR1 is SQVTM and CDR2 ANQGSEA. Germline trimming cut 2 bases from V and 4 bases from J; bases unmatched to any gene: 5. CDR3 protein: CSVEIAGGRYNEQFF. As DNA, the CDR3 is TGCAGCGTTGAAATAGCGGGGGGCAGATACAATGAGCAGTTCTTC.

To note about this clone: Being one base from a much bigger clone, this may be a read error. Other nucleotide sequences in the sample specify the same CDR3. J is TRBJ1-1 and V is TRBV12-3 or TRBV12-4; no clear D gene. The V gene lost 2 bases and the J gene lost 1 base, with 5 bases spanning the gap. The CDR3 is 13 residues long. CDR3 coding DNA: TGTGCCAGCAGTTTAACGGGGAACACTGAAGCTTTCTTT. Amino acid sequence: CASSLTGNTEAFF.

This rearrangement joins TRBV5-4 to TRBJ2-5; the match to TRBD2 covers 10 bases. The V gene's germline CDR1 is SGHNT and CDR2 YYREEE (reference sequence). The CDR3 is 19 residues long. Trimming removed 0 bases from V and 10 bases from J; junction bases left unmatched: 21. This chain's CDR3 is CASSLAGGTEFLAGVDQYF. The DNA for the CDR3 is TGTGCCAGCAGCTTGGCCGGAGGGACTGAATTTCTAGCGGGAGTTGACCAGTACTTC.